Listed below are T cell receptor beta chains from one sample, sequenced in a study of cytomegalovirus exposure and HLA in healthy donors. Some clones are missing from TCRdb's copy, which holds only in-frame ones; the method was immunoSEQ multiplex PCR. Altogether 250,000 to 350,000 clones are present, nearly 90% being singletons, with the ten largest covering around 0.91%. The specimen sequenced was PBMCs. The source is a man aged 25-40 years in good health and CMV-seronegative. The CDR3 runs from the conserved cysteine through the conserved F or W. The D gene is left open where the match is weak. Some rows have no size entry. The others give once, few or many, or a class for an expanded clone.

-,-,TRBV11-2,TRBJ2-5,TGTGCCAGCAGCTCGGGACTGTTAGAGACCCAGTACTTC,CASSSGLLETQYF
-,-,TRBV28,TRBJ2-2,TGTGCCAGCATTCAGGGCGCGAACACCGGGGAGCTGTTTTTT,CASIQGANTGELFF
TRBD1,-,TRBV18,TRBJ1-4,TGTGCCAGCTCACCTCTGGGACAGATAAATGAAAAACTGTTTTTT,CASSPLGQINEKLFF
TRBD1,few,TRBV19,TRBJ1-5,TGTGCCAGTAGTAAATTAGACAGGGGAAGAGTTTATAGCAATCAGCCCCAGCATTTT,CASSKLDRGRVYSNQPQHF
-,-,TRBV28,TRBJ1-2,TGTGCCAGCAGTCCCCAGGGGATGCCACTTGGCTATGGCTACACCTTC,CASSPQGMPLGYGYTF
-,-,TRBV7-2,TRBJ1-2,TGTGCCAGCAGCTTAGCAGCGGGAGGGATTGCTAACTATGGCTACACCTTC,CASSLAAGGIANYGYTF
TRBD1,-,TRBV11-2,TRBJ2-7,TGTGCCAGCAGCATAGGACAGGGGAGGTACGAGCAGTACTTC,CASSIGQGRYEQYF
-,-,TRBV5-1,TRBJ2-6,TGCGCCAGCAGCCAAACAGGAGATGGGGCCAACGTCCTGACTTTC,CASSQTGDGANVLTF
TRBD1,-,TRBV7-9,TRBJ2-5,TGTGCCAGCAGCTTAGTATTAGACAGGGACCAAGAGACCCAGTACTTC,CASSLVLDRDQETQYF
TRBD1,-,TRBV4-3,TRBJ1-2,TGCGCCAGCAGCCCTGACAGGGGCGGCGGCTACACCTTC,CASSPDRGGGYTF
-,-,TRBV29-1,TRBJ1-1,TGCTCGATGCAGTTGCACACTGAAGCTTTCTTT,CSMQLHTEAFF
TRBD1,-,TRBV7-2,TRBJ1-2,TGTGCCAGCAGCTTAAATCAGGGGGCCCCGTTTTACACCTTC,CASSLNQGAPFYTF
-,-,TRBV7-2,TRBJ2-1,TGTGCCAGCAGGTTGGGGGCCAATGAGCAGTTCTTC,CASRLGANEQFF
-,-,TRBV7-2,TRBJ2-7,TGTGCCAGCAGCTTACGAGCCTTCTACGAGCAGTACTTC,CASSLRAFYEQYF
-,-,TRBV4-1,TRBJ1-5,TGCGCCAGCAGCCATTTAGGGACAAAAAGAGGCGATCAGCCCCAGCATTTT,CASSHLGTKRGDQPQHF
TRBD1,-,TRBV4-1,TRBJ1-1,TGCGCCAGCAGCCAAGTGGACAGGGCCACTGAAGCTTTCTTT,CASSQVDRATEAFF
TRBD2,-,TRBV27,TRBJ2-1,TGTGCCAGCAGCCATTCCGTTGGCGGGGGCTACAATGAGCAGTTCTTC,CASSHSVGGGYNEQFF
-,-,TRBV19,TRBJ2-1,TGTGCCAGTAGTTTCGGACTAAACCTCCTCGGGGAGCAGTTCTTC,CASSFGLNLLGEQFF
TRBD1,-,TRBV6-1,TRBJ2-2,TGTGCCAGCAGTACGACAGGGCTTAGGACCGGGGAGCTGTTTTTT,CASSTTGLRTGELFF
TRBD2,-,TRBV11-2,TRBJ2-1,TGTGCCAGCTCTCTAGCGGGGGTCGGTGAGCAGTTCTTC,CASSLAGVGEQFF
TRBD2,-,TRBV9,TRBJ2-5,TGTGCCAGCAGCGCGCCGGGACTAGCGGGGGGCAGGGAGACCCAGTACTTC,CASSAPGLAGGRETQYF
TRBD1,-,TRBV7-9,TRBJ2-1,TGTGCCAGCAGCTCCCTTTTTTTGGGACAGGGGATCAATGAGCAGTTCTTC,CASSSLFLGQGINEQFF
TRBD2,once,TRBV2,TRBJ2-2,TGTGCCAGCCTCCGTAGGGAGGGCGGGGAGCTGTTTTTT,CASLRREGGELFF
-,once,TRBV6-5,TRBJ1-5,TGTGCCAGCAGTAGGGGGGGTGGTCAGCCCCAGCATTTT,CASSRGGGQPQHF
-,once,TRBV6-5,TRBJ2-5,TGTGCCAGCAGTATCCGTGGAGCGGAACAAGAGACCCAGTACTTC,CASSIRGAEQETQYF
-,-,TRBV5-1,TRBJ2-5,TGCGCCAGCAGCTTGGCCGGGTTGTCAGAGACCCAGTACTTC,CASSLAGLSETQYF
-,-,TRBV2,TRBJ2-5,TGTGCCAGAAAGGGGGGGGGATATCCCATTTACTTC,CARKGGGYPIYF
-,-,TRBV11-2,TRBJ1-2,TGTGCCAGCAGCTCCCTCCGGGATGGCTACACCTTC,CASSSLRDGYTF
-,-,TRBV19,TRBJ2-7,TGTGCCAGTAGTCCGATGTCCAGCTCCTACGAGCAGTACTTC,CASSPMSSSYEQYF